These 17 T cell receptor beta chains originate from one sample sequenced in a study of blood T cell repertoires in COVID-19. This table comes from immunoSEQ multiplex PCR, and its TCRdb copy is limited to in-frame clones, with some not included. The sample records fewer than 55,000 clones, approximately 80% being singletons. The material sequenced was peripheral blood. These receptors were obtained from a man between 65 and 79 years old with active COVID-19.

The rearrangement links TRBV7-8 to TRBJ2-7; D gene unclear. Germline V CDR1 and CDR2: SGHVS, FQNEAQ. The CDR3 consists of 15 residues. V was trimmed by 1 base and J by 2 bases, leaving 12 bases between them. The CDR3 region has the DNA TGTGCCAGCAGCTTAGTCAGAGGTTCGACCTACGAGCAGTACTTC. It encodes CASSLVRGSTYEQYF.

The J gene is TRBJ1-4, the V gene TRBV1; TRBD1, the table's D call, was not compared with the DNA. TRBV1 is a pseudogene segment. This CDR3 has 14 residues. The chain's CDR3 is CTSSLGQGPEKLFF. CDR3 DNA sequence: TGCACCAGCAGCCTGGGACAGGGACCTGAAAAACTGTTTTTT.

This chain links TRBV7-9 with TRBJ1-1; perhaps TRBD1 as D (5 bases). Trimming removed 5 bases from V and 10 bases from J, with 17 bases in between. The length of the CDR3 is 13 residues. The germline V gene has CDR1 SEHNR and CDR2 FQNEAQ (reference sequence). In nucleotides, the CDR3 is TGTGCCAGCAGCCCTATCCAGGGTTCGGGAGCTTTCTTT. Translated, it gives CASSPIQGSGAFF.

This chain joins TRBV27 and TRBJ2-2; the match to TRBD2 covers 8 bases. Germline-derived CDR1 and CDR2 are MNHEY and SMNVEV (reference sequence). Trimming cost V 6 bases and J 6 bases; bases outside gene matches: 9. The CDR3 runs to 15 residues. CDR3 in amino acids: CASRPPGGRAGELFF. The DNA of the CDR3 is TGTGCCAGCAGACCACCGGGGGGGCGGGCCGGGGAGCTGTTTTTT.

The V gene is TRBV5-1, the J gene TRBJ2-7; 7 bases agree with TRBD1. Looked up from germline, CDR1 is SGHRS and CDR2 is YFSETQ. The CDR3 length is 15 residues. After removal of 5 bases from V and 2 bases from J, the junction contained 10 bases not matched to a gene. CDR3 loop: CASSSRDSSTYEQYF. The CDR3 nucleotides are TGCGCCAGCAGTTCCCGGGACAGCTCTACCTACGAGCAGTACTTC.

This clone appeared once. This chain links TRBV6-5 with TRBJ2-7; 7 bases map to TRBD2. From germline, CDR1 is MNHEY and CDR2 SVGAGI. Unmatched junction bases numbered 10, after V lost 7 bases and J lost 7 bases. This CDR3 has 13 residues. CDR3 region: CASTNGRSREQYF. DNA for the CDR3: TGTGCCAGCACGAACGGGAGGTCGCGAGAGCAGTACTTC.

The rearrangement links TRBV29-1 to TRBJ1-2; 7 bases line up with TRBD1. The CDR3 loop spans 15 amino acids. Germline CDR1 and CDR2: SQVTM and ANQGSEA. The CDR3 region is CGPDCRVGQRGGYTF. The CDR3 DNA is TGCGGCCCAGATTGCAGGGTGGGACAGCGTGGGGGCTACACCTTC.

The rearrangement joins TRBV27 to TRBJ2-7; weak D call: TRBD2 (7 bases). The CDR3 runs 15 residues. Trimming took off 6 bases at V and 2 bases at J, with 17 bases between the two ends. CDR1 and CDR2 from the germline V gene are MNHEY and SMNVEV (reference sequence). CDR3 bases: TGTGCCAGCAGCAAAGGGGGGGGTCCGACCTACGAGCAGTACTTC. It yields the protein CASSKGGGPTYEQYF.

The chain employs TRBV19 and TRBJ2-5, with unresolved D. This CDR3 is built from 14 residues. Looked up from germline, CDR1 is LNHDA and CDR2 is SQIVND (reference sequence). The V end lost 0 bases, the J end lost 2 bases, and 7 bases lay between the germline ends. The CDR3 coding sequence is TGTGCCAGTAGTATAGATTATCGGCAAGAGACCCAGTACTTC. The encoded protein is CASSIDYRQETQYF.

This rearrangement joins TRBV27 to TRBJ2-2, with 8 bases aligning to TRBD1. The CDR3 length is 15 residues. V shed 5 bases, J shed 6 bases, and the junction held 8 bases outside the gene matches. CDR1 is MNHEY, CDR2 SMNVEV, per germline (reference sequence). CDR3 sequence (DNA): TGTGCCAGCAGTGCAGGACAGGGAGGCGCCGGGGAGCTGTTTTTT. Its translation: CASSAGQGGAGELFF.

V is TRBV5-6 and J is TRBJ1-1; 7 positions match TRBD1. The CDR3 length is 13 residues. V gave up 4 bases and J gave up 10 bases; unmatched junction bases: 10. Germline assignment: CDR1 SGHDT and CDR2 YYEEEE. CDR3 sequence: CASSPTGLAVAFF. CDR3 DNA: TGTGCCAGCAGCCCGACAGGGCTTGCTGTAGCTTTCTTT.

The DNA for the CDR3 is TGTGCCAGCAAGTGGGGACAGAGATATGAAAAACTGTTTTTT. Its protein product is CASKWGQRYEKLFF. The V and J genes are TRBV28 and TRBJ1-4; 7 nucleotides line up with TRBD1. V shed 7 bases and J 6 bases; nucleotides not matched to a gene: 8. The CDR3 is made up of 14 amino acids. Germline CDR1 is MDHEN and CDR2 is SYDVKM.

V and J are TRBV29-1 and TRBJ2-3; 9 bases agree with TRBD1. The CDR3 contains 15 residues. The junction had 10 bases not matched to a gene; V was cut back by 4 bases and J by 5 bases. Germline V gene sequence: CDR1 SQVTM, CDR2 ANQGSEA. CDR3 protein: CSVVSQGAGIDTQYF. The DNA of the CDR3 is TGCAGCGTTGTATCACAGGGGGCCGGTATAGATACGCAGTATTTT.

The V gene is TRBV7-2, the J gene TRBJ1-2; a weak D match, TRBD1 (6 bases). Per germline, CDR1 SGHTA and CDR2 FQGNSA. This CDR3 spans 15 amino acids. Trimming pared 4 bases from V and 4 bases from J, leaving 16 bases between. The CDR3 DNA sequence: TGTGCCAGCAGCTCCCTCAGGGGCTTCGGCTATGGCTACACCTTC. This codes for CASSSLRGFGYGYTF.

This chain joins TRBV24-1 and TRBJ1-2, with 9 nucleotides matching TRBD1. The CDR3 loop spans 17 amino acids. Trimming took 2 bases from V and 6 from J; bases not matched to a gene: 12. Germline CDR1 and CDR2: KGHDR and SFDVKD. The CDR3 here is CATSDSRNRGLVDGYTF. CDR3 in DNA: TGTGCCACCAGTGATTCCAGGAACAGGGGGCTCGTGGATGGCTACACCTTC.

As DNA, the CDR3 is TGCGCCAGCAGCCCGAATGTAGAGGGATTAGGAGAGACCCAGTACTTC. It codes for CASSPNVEGLGETQYF. The chain has TRBV5-1 and TRBJ2-5; D is perhaps TRBD2 (5 bases). V lost 4 bases, J lost 4 bases, and 20 bases lay in between. The CDR3 covers 16 residues. Germline V gives CDR1 SGHRS, CDR2 YFSETQ.

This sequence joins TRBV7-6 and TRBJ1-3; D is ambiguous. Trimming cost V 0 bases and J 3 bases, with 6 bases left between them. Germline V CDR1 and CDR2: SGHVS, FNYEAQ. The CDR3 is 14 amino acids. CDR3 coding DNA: TGTGCCAGCAGCTTAGCCAGGCTTGGAAACACCATATATTTT. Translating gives CASSLARLGNTIYF.